This T cell receptor (beta chain) was obtained from a study of cytomegalovirus exposure and HLA in healthy donors. Overall study findings and caveats: It was taken for granted in presence/absence analyses that sequencing depth across donors was roughly uniform. Overall, around 150 TCR beta chains were annotated as cytomegalovirus-associated.

The primer mix had 60 Vbeta and 13 Jbeta primers. Measured with immunoSEQ multiplex PCR; TCRdb has only the in-frame clones, and not every one. The sample lists around 130,000 clones, 77% occurring once. Turning to this clone: Its antigen is unidentified.

The clonotype was recovered from a woman aged 55-70 years in good health and CMV-seronegative. The sample taken for sequencing was PBMCs.

The CDR3 DNA follows: TGTGCCAGCAGCTTAAGGGAGCTACGGACAGGGCCGAGCTATGGCTACACCTTC. This sequence encodes CASSLRELRTGPSYGYTF. The V and J genes are TRBV5-4 and TRBJ1-2, with 8 bases lining up with TRBD1. CDR3 length: 18 residues. Germline assignment: CDR1 SGHNT and CDR2 YYREEE (reference sequence). J gave up 4 bases and V 2 bases, and 16 bases lay outside the gene matches. Full variable domain (rest looked up from reference TRBV5-4 and TRBJ1-2): ETGVTQSPTHLIKTRGQQVTLRCSSQSGHNTVSWYQQALGQGPQFIFQYYREEENGRGNFPPRFSGLQFPNYSSELNVNALELDDSALYLCASSLRELRTGPSYGYTFGSGTRLTVV.